Below, 24 T cell receptor beta chains from the same sample are listed, as sequenced in a study of technical replicates of blood from a handful of donors. Sequencing was performed with immunoSEQ multiplex PCR; in TCRdb, only in-frame clones are kept and a portion is missing. The table includes 70,000 to 95,000 clones, more than 90% detected once. Sequencing input: T cells isolated from PBMCs. The receptors were sampled from a human donor in good health. Some clones in this sample may be carry-over from other donors' samples.

The genes are TRBV11-2 and TRBJ2-2, with 10 nucleotides matching TRBD1. The last part of the DNA fits TRBJ1-3 better; the J call may be wrong. The V gene's germline CDR1 is SGHAT and CDR2 FQNNGV. This CDR3 is 15 amino acids long. The CDR3 nucleotides are TGTGCCAGCAGCCAGGGACAGGGGAGGGAAAACACCATATATTTT. It specifies CASSQGQGRENTIYF.

The chain combines TRBV6-5 with TRBJ2-7; D remains unclear. The CDR3 covers 13 residues. Germline CDR1 MNHEY, CDR2 SVGAGI. V was trimmed by 6 bases and J by 4 bases, leaving 13 bases between them. CDR3 sequence (DNA): TGTGCCAGCAGATCCCATTCTATTTACGAGCAGTACTTC. This encodes CASRSHSIYEQYF.

The rearrangement uses TRBV7-2 and TRBJ2-7; tentative D call: TRBD1 (6 bases). The germline V and J ends were trimmed by 5 bases and 5 bases, with 16 bases remaining between them. The CDR3 has 14 residues. The germline V gene encodes CDR1 SGHTA and CDR2 FQGNSA. CDR3 residues: CASSTQGSMDEQYF. For the CDR3, the DNA is TGTGCCAGCAGCACACAGGGTTCGATGGACGAGCAGTACTTC.

The V call is TRBV5-4, the J call TRBJ2-7, with unresolved D. Germline V gene data show CDR1 as SGHNT and CDR2 as YYREEE (reference sequence). The CDR3 sequence is 15 residues long. Deletions cut 0 bases from V and 3 bases from J, with 13 bases between. The CDR3 region is CASSLAEKPRYEQYF. The CDR3 DNA reads as TGTGCCAGCAGCTTGGCCGAAAAGCCCCGCTACGAGCAGTACTTC.

The gene calls are TRBV10-3 and TRBJ2-7; 10 bases are shared with TRBD2. V shed 4 bases, J shed 1 base, and the junction held 4 bases outside the gene matches. Germline CDR1 and CDR2: ENHRY and SYGVKD. This CDR3 comprises 15 residues. The CDR3 here is CAISGGTSASYEQYF. DNA for the CDR3: TGTGCCATCAGTGGGGGGACTAGCGCATCCTACGAGCAGTACTTC.

The gene calls are TRBV5-4 and TRBJ1-1, with unresolved D. The CDR3 is 13 amino acids. CDR1 and CDR2 (germline): SGHNT, YYREEE (reference sequence). The V end lost 1 base, the J end lost 1 base, and 5 bases lay between the germline ends. CDR3 nucleotides: TGTGCCAGCAGCTTGATCTCGAACACTGAAGCTTTCTTT. As protein: CASSLISNTEAFF.

V and J are TRBV7-9 and TRBJ1-1; the D gene is possibly TRBD1 (5 bases). Trimming pared 5 bases from V and 5 bases from J, leaving 21 bases between. The germline V gene encodes CDR1 SEHNR and CDR2 FQNEAQ (reference sequence). The CDR3 extends over 16 amino acids. The CDR3 DNA sequence: TGTGCCAGCAGCCTCAGGACGGGAGGGACGAGGACTGAAGCTTTCTTT. Its protein is CASSLRTGGTRTEAFF.

This clone came up a few times. V is TRBV4-1 and J is TRBJ2-1; TRBD1 might be the D (5 bases). In germline, CDR1 is MGHRA, CDR2 YSYEKL. The CDR3 runs 13 residues. V dropped 4 bases and J dropped 10 bases, with 14 bases sitting between them. The CDR3, as DNA: TGCGCCAGCAGCCCCCAGGGCAGCTCGGAGCAGTTCTTC. This gives the protein CASSPQGSSEQFF.

The chain couples TRBV5-3 to TRBJ2-3, with D maybe TRBD2 (5 bases). TRBV5-3 belongs to the ORF category, with a function that is uncertain. V lost 9 bases and J 3 bases, leaving 23 bases between the germline ends. This CDR3 is built from 16 residues. The CDR3 region is CAILFDPGSTTDTQYF. CDR3 nucleotides: TGTGCCATCCTCTTCGACCCGGGATCTACAACAGATACGCAGTATTTT.

The rearrangement uses TRBV2 and TRBJ2-1, with D possibly matching TRBD1 (6 bases). Germline CDR1 and CDR2: SNHLY and FYNNEI. The CDR3 contains 15 residues. V lost 3 bases and J lost 5, with 14 bases in between. CDR3 in amino acids: CASSDYQGIHNEQFF. CDR3 sequence (DNA): TGTGCCAGCAGTGATTACCAGGGGATTCACAATGAGCAGTTCTTC. Using reference TRBV2 and TRBJ2-1 for the parts outside the CDR3, the full variable domain is EPEVTQTPSHQVTQMGQEVILRCVPISNHLYFYWYRQILGQKVEFLVSFYNNEISEKSEIFDDQFSVERPDGSNFTLKIRSTKLEDSAMYFCASSDYQGIHNEQFFGPGTRLTVL.

The chain has TRBV11-2 and TRBJ1-4; 9 nucleotides match TRBD1. The CDR3 has 16 amino acids. V lost 2 bases, J lost 5 bases, and 6 bases stayed unmatched. Per germline, CDR1 SGHAT and CDR2 FQNNGV. The CDR3 region is CASSLNRGTGNEKLFF. The CDR3, as DNA: TGTGCCAGCAGCTTAAATCGGGGGACAGGGAATGAAAAACTGTTTTTT.

The rearrangement links TRBV18 to TRBJ2-7; 10 bases match TRBD1. Losses at the gene ends were 2 bases for V and 3 bases for J; bases not matched to a gene: 4. CDR3 length: 15 residues. CDR1 and CDR2 (germline): KGHSH, LQKENI. The CDR3 DNA reads as TGTGCCAGCTCACCAGGGACAGGGGTACTCTACGAGCAGTACTTC. Encoded protein: CASSPGTGVLYEQYF.

The gene calls are TRBV27 and TRBJ2-7; D might be TRBD1 (5 bases). The V gene's germline CDR1 is MNHEY and CDR2 SMNVEV (reference sequence). The CDR3 is made up of 15 amino acids. Trimming left V 5 bases short and J 0 bases short, with 14 bases between. As DNA, the CDR3 is TGTGCCAGCAGTAGCCGACAGTTTGCCTCCTACGAGCAGTACTTC. Its protein product is CASSSRQFASYEQYF.

The chain employs TRBV30 and TRBJ2-5, with D perhaps matching TRBD1 (6 bases). The DNA matches TRBJ2-7 better at its end, which makes the J call doubtful. The germline V gene has CDR1 GTSNPN and CDR2 SVGIG (reference sequence). The CDR3 length is 17 residues. The CDR3 loop reads CAWSAGTFVSSSYEQYF. DNA for the CDR3: TGTGCCTGGAGCGCCGGGACATTTGTATCTAGCTCCTACGAGCAGTACTTC.

The CDR3 sequence is CASSPRALEYEQYF. CDR3 coding DNA: TGTGCCAGCTCACCACGGGCCTTGGAATACGAGCAGTACTTC. The chain couples TRBV18 to TRBJ2-7, with D uncertain. The CDR3 runs 14 residues. The V end lost 1 base, the J end lost 4 bases, and 11 bases lay between the germline ends. From germline, CDR1 is KGHSH and CDR2 LQKENI.

V is TRBV30 and J is TRBJ1-1, with unresolved D. Trimming took 1 base from V and 5 from J, leaving 11 bases between them. The CDR3 runs to 13 residues. The V gene's germline CDR1 is GTSNPN and CDR2 SVGIG (reference sequence). DNA for the CDR3: TGTGCCTGGAGTGCCTCGGGTGTTACTGAAGCTTTCTTT. This encodes CAWSASGVTEAFF.

The CDR3 sequence: CASTKAGEAPYNEQYF. Here the CDR3 DNA reads TGTGCCAGCACCAAAGCCGGGGAGGCTCCCTACAACGAGCAGTACTTC. V gene TRBV28 combines with J gene TRBJ2-7; possibly TRBD2 for D (6 bases). The CDR3 consists of 16 residues. The V end lost 7 bases, the J end lost 5 bases, and 24 bases lay between the germline ends. Germline CDR1 MDHEN, CDR2 SYDVKM.

The V gene is TRBV5-8, the J gene TRBJ1-1, with 7 bases identical to TRBD1. This CDR3 spans 13 amino acids. Trimming at V came to 4 bases and at J to 3 bases, leaving 3 bases not matched to a gene. Germline V CDR1 and CDR2: SGHTS, YDEGEE. CDR3 nucleotide sequence: TGTGCCAGCAGCCCACAGGGGTACACTGAAGCTTTCTTT. Residues: CASSPQGYTEAFF.

V gene TRBV4-3 combines with J gene TRBJ2-1, with 8 bases fitting TRBD1. Germline CDR1 and CDR2: LGHNA and YSLEER. The trim removed 4 bases at V and 7 bases at J, leaving 12 bases unmatched. CDR3 length: 16 residues. For the CDR3, the DNA is TGCGCCAGCAGCCGCCTTACCGGGACAGGTAATAATGAGCAGTTCTTC. Protein: CASSRLTGTGNNEQFF.

The J gene is TRBJ2-3, the V gene TRBV9; 10 bases line up with TRBD1. CDR3 size: 15 residues. The germline CDR1 and CDR2 sequences are SGDLS and YYNGEE. The V and J ends lost 1 base and 3 bases, in that order; junction bases with no gene match: 2. The CDR3 is CASSVWDRGTDTQYF. As DNA, the CDR3 is TGTGCCAGCAGCGTATGGGACAGGGGAACAGATACGCAGTATTTT. The variable domain in full, with the rest retrieved from reference TRBV9 and TRBJ2-3, is DSGVTQTPKHLITATGQRVTLRCSPRSGDLSVYWYQQSLDQGLQFLIQYYNGEERAKGNILERFSAQQFPDLHSELNLSSLELGDSALYFCASSVWDRGTDTQYFGPGTRLTVL.

This clone was seen only a few times. The chain has TRBV5-6 and TRBJ2-1, with a weak D call TRBD2 (6 bases). CDR1 SGHDT and CDR2 YYEEEE come from the germline V gene. CDR3 size: 17 residues. Trimming took 2 bases from V and 0 from J, leaving 15 bases between them. CDR3 in amino acids: CASSLGFGRGSYNEQFF. The CDR3 nucleotides read TGTGCCAGCAGCTTAGGATTTGGGCGGGGCTCCTACAATGAGCAGTTCTTC.

The chain links TRBV28 to TRBJ1-5; D possibly corresponds to TRBD1 (5 bases). With 3 bases removed from V and 4 bases from J, the gap between germline ends came to 10 bases. CDR1 MDHEN and CDR2 SYDVKM come from the germline V gene. The CDR3 is 14 residues long. The CDR3 reads CASSFDRLNQPQHF. The CDR3, as DNA: TGTGCCAGCAGTTTCGACAGACTTAATCAGCCCCAGCATTTT.

The chain recombines TRBV30 with TRBJ1-5; D is unclear. In germline, CDR1 is GTSNPN, CDR2 SVGIG (reference sequence). Trimming took off 0 bases at V and 1 base at J, with 4 bases between the two ends. This CDR3 has 13 amino acids. CDR3 DNA sequence: TGTGCCTGGAGTGTACACAGCAATCAGCCCCAGCATTTT. It is translated as CAWSVHSNQPQHF.

The J gene is TRBJ1-1, the V gene TRBV6-5; the match to TRBD1 covers 10 bases. Germline CDR1 is MNHEY and CDR2 is SVGAGI. V was pared by 4 bases and J by 4 bases, with 3 bases of the junction left unmatched. The CDR3 consists of 14 residues. CDR3 loop: CASSSGQGFTEAFF. CDR3 coding DNA: TGTGCCAGCAGTTCGGGACAGGGGTTCACTGAAGCTTTCTTT.